This passage covers 5 T cell receptor beta chains from one sample sequenced in a study of blood T cell repertoires in COVID-19. Repertoires were generated with immunoSEQ multiplex PCR, while TCRdb's copy carries only in-frame clones and drops some. Altogether some 140,000 clones are present, approximately 80% being singletons, with the ten largest covering over 2.5%. Sequencing input: peripheral blood. These TCRs come from a woman aged 80 or over with acute or convalescent COVID-19.

This rearrangement joins TRBV19 to TRBJ1-5; TRBD1 might be the D (6 bases). Germline V gene lookup returns CDR1 LNHDA and CDR2 SQIVND (reference sequence). The CDR3 length is 15 residues. V lost 4 bases to trimming and J lost 3 bases, with 13 bases between them. CDR3 protein: CASSRGRTVNQPQHF. As DNA, the CDR3 is TGTGCCAGTAGTAGAGGACGGACAGTCAATCAGCCCCAGCATTTT.

The genes are TRBV19 and TRBJ1-1; 9 bases are a match to TRBD1. Germline V gene sequence: CDR1 LNHDA, CDR2 SQIVND (reference sequence). The CDR3 is 15 amino acids. Trimming removed 5 bases from V and 0 bases from J; junction bases left unmatched: 4. The CDR3 reads CASSRTGDLNTEAFF. The CDR3 region has the DNA TGTGCCAGTAGTCGGACAGGGGACTTGAACACTGAAGCTTTCTTT.

The chain links TRBV3-1 (or the pseudogene TRBV3-2) to TRBJ2-1, with 7 bases lining up with TRBD2. V was pared by 4 bases and J by 6 bases, with 9 bases of the junction left unmatched. The germline V gene encodes CDR1 LGHDT and CDR2 YNNKEL (reference sequence). This CDR3 has 15 amino acids. The CDR3 reads CASSPGLGPSNEQFF. CDR3 in DNA: TGTGCCAGCAGCCCCGGACTAGGCCCCTCCAATGAGCAGTTCTTC.

This clone has only one observation. The CDR3 protein is CASTEDRNYEQYF. The CDR3 nucleotides read TGCGCCAGCACCGAGGACAGAAACTACGAGCAGTACTTC. The genes are TRBV5-1 and TRBJ2-7; TRBD1 is a possible D gene (6 bases). CDR1 and CDR2 from the germline V gene are SGHRS and YFSETQ. V was shortened by 6 bases and J by 3 bases, with 13 bases between the two germline ends. The CDR3 spans 13 residues.

The chain employs TRBV5-1 and TRBJ1-5, with D perhaps matching TRBD1 (5 bases). Germline V gene data show CDR1 as SGHRS and CDR2 as YFSETQ. The CDR3 spans 13 residues. Trimming removed 4 bases from V and 4 bases from J, with 9 bases in between. This CDR3 is CASSLGVNQPQHF. In DNA, the CDR3 is TGCGCCAGCAGCCTAGGGGTAAATCAGCCCCAGCATTTT.